Below are 28 T cell receptor beta chains sequenced from a single sample in a study of cytotoxic CD8 clonotypes in ibrutinib-treated CLL. Method: immunoSEQ multiplex PCR; TCRdb's copy keeps in-frame clones and lacks some. The table has under 200,000 clones, more than 65% seen once; the top ten hold roughly 2%. The sample consisted of PBMCs, taken after 12 months of ibrutinib treatment. The source is a human donor with chronic lymphocytic leukemia.

The chain recombines TRBV10-3 with TRBJ2-5; possible D gene TRBD2, 5 bases. The CDR3 runs 12 residues. Trimming removed 0 bases from V and 11 bases from J, with 10 bases in between. The V gene's germline CDR1 is ENHRY and CDR2 SYGVKD. The CDR3 region is CAISESGRAQYF. The CDR3 DNA is TGTGCCATCAGTGAGTCTGGGCGGGCGCAGTACTTC.

The rearrangement links TRBV7-6 to TRBJ2-3, with 10 bases aligning to TRBD1. CDR1 and CDR2 from the germline V gene are SGHVS and FNYEAQ. The CDR3 consists of 20 residues. V dropped 4 bases and J dropped 3; count of bases not matched to a gene: 19. The CDR3 DNA follows: TGTGCCAGCAGCTCCCCGGGGTTGGCAGTGGGGACAGGGGATACAGATACGCAGTATTTT. It yields the protein CASSSPGLAVGTGDTDTQYF. Full variable domain (outside the CDR3, taken from reference TRBV7-6 and TRBJ2-3): GAGVSQSPRYKVTKRGQDVALRCDPISGHVSLYWYRQALGQGPEFLTYFNYEAQQDKSGLPNDRFSAERPEGSISTLTIQRTEQRDSAMYRCASSSPGLAVGTGDTDTQYFGPGTRLTVL.

This clone showed up just a few times. The chain is built from TRBV15 and TRBJ1-2; the D is unclear. Germline V lookup: CDR1 LNHNV, CDR2 YYDKDF (reference sequence). CDR3 length: 12 amino acids. Trimming cost V 0 bases and J 7 bases, with 6 bases left between them. The CDR3 DNA sequence: TGTGCCACCAGCAGAGACCGGACTGGCTACACCTTC. Protein product: CATSRDRTGYTF.

The V call is TRBV28, the J call TRBJ1-5, with TRBD1 identical over 7 bases. This CDR3 spans 13 amino acids. Trimming removed 6 bases from V and 4 bases from J; junction bases left unmatched: 3. Germline CDR1 and CDR2: MDHEN and SYDVKM. The CDR3 DNA is TGTGCCAGCAGACAGGGGCTAAATCAGCCCCAGCATTTT. Its protein product is CASRQGLNQPQHF.

The chain has TRBV7-8 and TRBJ2-7; D perhaps matches TRBD2 (6 bases). The length of the CDR3 is 14 residues. V lost 2 bases, J lost 0 bases, and 8 bases lay in between. From germline, CDR1 is SGHVS and CDR2 FQNEAQ. CDR3 sequence: CASSLTTSSYEQYF. The CDR3 DNA reads as TGTGCCAGCAGCTTAACGACTAGCTCCTACGAGCAGTACTTC.

V usage is TRBV2 and J usage is TRBJ1-5, with D tentatively TRBD1 (5 bases). Trimming cost V 0 bases and J 3 bases, with 9 bases left between them. The CDR3 has 15 residues. Germline V gene sequence: CDR1 SNHLY, CDR2 FYNNEI. CDR3 sequence reads: CASSEAAGANQPQHF. CDR3 nucleotides: TGTGCCAGCAGTGAAGCGGCCGGGGCCAATCAGCCCCAGCATTTT.

The genes are TRBV7-9 and TRBJ2-7, with a weak D call TRBD2 (5 bases). The CDR3 sequence is 15 residues long. CDR1 and CDR2 from the germline V gene are SEHNR and FQNEAQ (reference sequence). The V and J ends lost 4 bases and 3 bases respectively, with 16 bases between them. CDR3 sequence (DNA): TGTGCCAGCAGCTCCTCCGGCGGGCACCTCTACGAGCAGTACTTC. It yields the protein CASSSSGGHLYEQYF.

V gene TRBV6-5 combines with J gene TRBJ2-7, with D maybe TRBD2 (6 bases). V lost 2 bases to trimming and J lost 1 base, with 15 bases between them. The germline V gene encodes CDR1 MNHEY and CDR2 SVGAGI. This CDR3 region has 16 residues. As DNA, the CDR3 is TGTGCCAGCAGTTACAGGAGTAGCGGCAAATCCTACGAGCAGTACTTC. Its protein is CASSYRSSGKSYEQYF.

The rearrangement joins TRBV5-1 to TRBJ1-1, with TRBD1 as a possible D gene (5 bases). There are 14 residues in the CDR3. Germline lookup yields CDR1 SGHRS and CDR2 YFSETQ. The ends were cut back, 0 bases at V and 1 base at J, with 7 bases in the middle. The CDR3 protein is CASSLGRENTEAFF. The DNA for the CDR3 is TGCGCCAGCAGCTTGGGCAGGGAGAACACTGAAGCTTTCTTT.

The V call is TRBV5-1, the J call TRBJ1-1; 7 bases fit TRBD1. With V trimmed by 4 bases and J by 2 bases, 5 bases remained unmatched. Germline V CDR1 and CDR2: SGHRS, YFSETQ. The CDR3 spans 14 residues. CDR3 sequence reads: CASSLRQGNTEAFF. CDR3 coding DNA: TGCGCCAGCAGCCTTAGACAGGGTAACACTGAAGCTTTCTTT.

This chain links TRBV5-1 with TRBJ1-2; tentative D call: TRBD1 (6 bases). CDR3 length equals 15 residues. CDR1 is SGHRS, CDR2 YFSETQ, per germline. V dropped 4 bases and J dropped 5 bases, with 18 bases sitting between them. CDR3 coding DNA: TGCGCCAGCAGCCTCTCGGGGGGCTTGGATTATGGCTACACCTTC. Its translation is CASSLSGGLDYGYTF.

The V call is TRBV7-6, the J call TRBJ2-5; D uncertain. CDR1 and CDR2 from the germline V gene are SGHVS and FNYEAQ. The CDR3 contains 15 residues. Trimming pared 5 bases from V and 4 bases from J, leaving 17 bases between. The CDR3 DNA is TGTGCCAGCAGCCTAAAACCAGCTAAGGGAGAGACCCAGTACTTC. It codes for CASSLKPAKGETQYF.

A single count supports this clone. The J gene is TRBJ2-4, the V gene TRBV6-1; 9 positions match TRBD1. The CDR3 sequence is 14 residues long. The V gene end was trimmed by 3 bases and the J gene end by 7 bases; junction bases not matched to a gene: 4. Germline V gives CDR1 MNHNS, CDR2 SASEGT. CDR3 protein: CASSDNRGLNIQYF. Here the CDR3 DNA reads TGTGCCAGCAGTGACAACAGGGGGCTGAACATTCAGTACTTC.

This chain links TRBV9 with TRBJ2-5, with 9 bases fitting TRBD2. The CDR3 totals 17 residues. J lost 5 bases, V lost 3 bases, and 14 bases had no gene match. Germline CDR1 is SGDLS and CDR2 is YYNGEE. CDR3 amino acids: CASSAPRGAGGGETQYF. In DNA form, the CDR3 reads TGTGCCAGCAGCGCCCCTCGGGGAGCGGGAGGAGGGGAGACCCAGTACTTC.

The chain has TRBV5-8 and TRBJ2-7; 9 bases are shared with TRBD2. Per the germline V gene, CDR1 is SGHTS and CDR2 is YDEGEE. CDR3 length: 15 amino acids. After removal of 4 bases from V and 2 bases from J, the junction contained 7 bases not matched to a gene. The CDR3: CASSPFLAGTYEQYF. The CDR3 nucleotides are TGTGCCAGCAGCCCCTTTCTAGCGGGGACCTACGAGCAGTACTTC.

The chain couples TRBV15 to TRBJ2-4, with unresolved D. Germline lookup yields CDR1 LNHNV and CDR2 YYDKDF (reference sequence). The V gene lost 0 bases and the J gene lost 6 bases, with 3 bases spanning the gap. CDR3 length: 12 residues. This chain's CDR3 is CATSRDPNIQYF. In DNA form, the CDR3 reads TGTGCCACCAGCAGAGATCCAAACATTCAGTACTTC.

This clone was counted only a few times. The chain employs TRBV5-6 and TRBJ2-3; 10 nucleotides match TRBD1. Germline V gives CDR1 SGHDT, CDR2 YYEEEE. J was trimmed by 7 bases and V by 0 bases; bases with no gene match: 2. The CDR3 length is 14 residues. In nucleotides, the CDR3 is TGTGCCAGCAGCTTGGGGGGACAGGGGCATACGCAGTATTTT. It translates to CASSLGGQGHTQYF.

This rearrangement joins TRBV5-6 to TRBJ1-4; D perhaps matches TRBD1 (5 bases). This CDR3 has 14 residues. CDR1 and CDR2 from the germline V gene are SGHDT and YYEEEE. V was shortened by 4 bases and J by 7 bases, with 14 bases between the two germline ends. CDR3 in amino acids: CASSRGPVREKLFF. The CDR3 DNA reads as TGTGCCAGCAGCAGGGGACCCGTACGTGAAAAACTGTTTTTT.

The gene calls are TRBV7-9 and TRBJ2-1, with 9 positions matching TRBD1. The CDR3 contains 13 residues. The junction had 3 bases not matched to a gene; V was cut back by 4 bases and J by 8 bases. CDR1 and CDR2 from the germline V gene are SEHNR and FQNEAQ (reference sequence). CDR3 loop: CASSSGQGYEQFF. The CDR3 DNA follows: TGTGCCAGCAGCTCCGGACAGGGGTATGAGCAGTTCTTC.

This rearrangement joins TRBV28 to TRBJ2-1, with D unresolved. The CDR3 is 15 amino acids. Trimming stripped 2 bases from V and 2 bases from J, with 10 bases between. CDR1 MDHEN and CDR2 SYDVKM come from the germline V gene. CDR3 loop: CASSLVLDPYNEQFF. The CDR3 nucleotides read TGTGCCAGCAGTTTAGTCCTAGATCCCTACAATGAGCAGTTCTTC.

This clone showed up just once. The chain employs TRBV10-3 and TRBJ2-2; D not resolved. The length of the CDR3 is 14 residues. V was cut by 3 bases and J by 9 bases, with 14 bases left in between. From germline, CDR1 is ENHRY and CDR2 SYGVKD. The CDR3 here is CAISDRLIPRELFF. As DNA, the CDR3 is TGTGCCATCAGTGATCGCCTAATCCCCAGGGAGCTGTTTTTT.

J is TRBJ1-5 and V is TRBV28; D might be TRBD1 (6 bases). CDR3 length: 13 amino acids. Trimming pared 11 bases from V and 4 bases from J, leaving 15 bases between. Per the germline V gene, CDR1 is MDHEN and CDR2 is SYDVKM. The CDR3 bases are TGTGCCGTAAGGGGGGGGAGAAATCAGCCCCAGCATTTT. This gives the protein CAVRGGRNQPQHF. The full variable domain, completed using reference TRBV28 and TRBJ1-5, is DVKVTQSSRYLVKRTGEKVFLECVQDMDHENMFWYRQDPGLGLRLIYFSYDVKMKEKGDIPEGYSVSREKKERFSLILESASTNQTSMYLCAVRGGRNQPQHFGDGTRLSIL.

The chain is built from TRBV11-2 and TRBJ2-3; D may be TRBD2 (7 bases). Germline CDR1 is SGHAT and CDR2 is FQNNGV. V was clipped by 3 bases and J by 3 bases, with 13 bases between them. This CDR3 is built from 15 residues. Here the CDR3 reads CASSLEGGPTDTQYF. The CDR3 DNA follows: TGTGCCAGCAGCTTGGAGGGGGGGCCGACAGATACGCAGTATTTT.

The V and J genes are TRBV7-3 and TRBJ2-1; 12 bases fit TRBD2. V lost 5 bases to trimming and J lost 7 bases; unmatched junction nucleotides: 9. In germline, CDR1 is SGHTA, CDR2 FQGTGA. The CDR3 sequence is 16 residues long. The CDR3 sequence: CASSPSTSGRKNEQFF. CDR3 nucleotide sequence: TGTGCCAGCAGCCCATCAACTAGCGGGAGGAAAAATGAGCAGTTCTTC.

V and J are TRBV7-2 and TRBJ2-3, with unresolved D. Germline loops: CDR1 SGHTA, CDR2 FQGNSA. Between the trimmed V and J ends, which lost 4 bases and 3 bases, there was a span of 8 bases. The CDR3 length is 13 residues. The CDR3 DNA follows: TGTGCCAGCAGCTCCAGGCGTACAGATACGCAGTATTTT. Protein product: CASSSRRTDTQYF. Variable domain in full (rest from reference TRBV7-2 and TRBJ2-3): GAGVSQSPSNKVTEKGKDVELRCDPISGHTALYWYRQSLGQGLEFLIYFQGNSAPDKSGLPSDRFSAERTGGSVSTLTIQRTQQEDSAVYLCASSSRRTDTQYFGPGTRLTVL.

This chain connects TRBV13 to TRBJ1-3; D remains unclear. Germline CDR1 is PRHDT and CDR2 is FYEKMQ (reference sequence). Between the trimmed V and J ends, which lost 5 bases and 2 bases, there was a span of 13 bases. The length of the CDR3 is 15 residues. DNA of the CDR3: TGTGCCAGCAGCCTCAGGAGCATAGCTGGAAACACCATATATTTT. It codes for CASSLRSIAGNTIYF.

V and J are TRBV5-5 and TRBJ1-5, with D possibly TRBD1 on 5 matching bases. Trimming removed 7 bases from V and 5 bases from J, with 13 bases in between. The CDR3 covers 13 residues. Germline CDR1 is SGHKS and CDR2 is YYEKEE (reference sequence). The CDR3 is CASQTGMDQPQHF. The CDR3 bases are TGTGCCAGCCAAACAGGTATGGATCAGCCCCAGCATTTT.

V is TRBV5-6 and J is TRBJ2-3, with 8 bases that match TRBD2. CDR1 is SGHDT, CDR2 YYEEEE, per germline. The length of the CDR3 is 14 residues. V trimming: 5 bases; J trimming: 6 bases; junction bases outside the gene matches: 8. The CDR3 loop reads CASRHSGAGDTQYF. CDR3 DNA sequence: TGTGCCAGCAGACATAGCGGGGCGGGGGATACGCAGTATTTT.